The rows below give T cell receptor beta chains drawn from one sample of a study of beta chain features in type 1 diabetes. Libraries were prepared by immunoSEQ multiplex PCR; TCRdb keeps only in-frame clonotypes and omits some of them. Of about 700,000 clones in the sample, around an eighth were seen once. Source material: naive CD4+ T cells from blood. All receptors come from a young man with type 1 diabetes. Both conserved end residues are part of each CDR3. The D gene is left open where the match is weak. Expanded clones get a size class; other rows say once, few or many, or leave the size out.

v_call,clone_size,d_call,j_call,cdr3_aa,cdr3_nt
TRBV6-4,few,.,TRBJ2-3,CASSEAGESTDTQYF,TGTGCCAGCAGTGAAGCAGGGGAAAGCACAGATACGCAGTATTTT
TRBV6-5,.,.,TRBJ2-7,CATLGKGGKQYF,TGTGCCACCCTCGGCAAGGGAGGCAAGCAGTACTTC
TRBV6-5,few,.,TRBJ2-4,CASELPGTNIQYF,TGTGCCAGCGAGTTACCAGGCACAAACATTCAGTACTTC
TRBV13,few,.,TRBJ2-5,CASSRGSETQYF,TGTGCCAGCAGCCGGGGTTCAGAGACCCAGTACTTC
TRBV7-3,.,.,TRBJ2-3,CASSLQKGVTDTQYF,TGTGCCAGCAGCTTACAAAAAGGGGTCACAGATACGCAGTATTTT
TRBV5-6,few,TRBD1,TRBJ2-7,CASSIRGRLSYEQYF,TGTGCCAGCAGTATCAGGGGGCGCCTCTCCTACGAGCAGTACTTC
TRBV6-1,.,.,TRBJ2-3,CASSEGAGTDTQYF,TGTGCCAGCAGTGAAGGGGCTGGGACAGATACGCAGTATTTT
TRBV7-9,.,.,TRBJ1-1,CASRLGSGNTEAFF,TGTGCCAGCAGGCTAGGGTCTGGGAACACTGAAGCTTTCTTT
TRBV30,.,TRBD1,TRBJ1-4,CAWGLTGANEKLFF,TGTGCCTGGGGCCTGACAGGGGCTAATGAAAAACTGTTTTTT
TRBV29-1,few,.,TRBJ1-1,CSIRDTGEAFF,TGCAGCATTCGGGACACCGGCGAAGCTTTCTTT
TRBV7-3,few,.,TRBJ2-2,CASSTDTGSPGLFF,TGTGCCAGCAGCACCGATACTGGCTCACCGGGGCTGTTTTTT
TRBV5-1,few,TRBD2,TRBJ2-7,CASSPGTSPTYEQYF,TGCGCCAGCAGCCCGGGGACTAGCCCAACCTACGAGCAGTACTTC
TRBV2,.,.,TRBJ1-1,CASIIGSSKPKAFF,TGTGCCAGTATTATAGGGTCCTCGAAACCCAAAGCTTTCTTT
TRBV11-2,.,.,TRBJ2-1,CASSWRPAADNEQFF,TGTGCCAGCAGCTGGCGGCCGGCGGCCGACAATGAGCAGTTCTTC
TRBV19,few,.,TRBJ2-6,CASSATAAGANVLTF,TGTGCCAGTAGTGCGACCGCTGCTGGGGCCAACGTCCTGACTTTC
TRBV7-7,.,TRBD1,TRBJ1-6,CASSTGTVNSPLHF,TGTGCTAGCAGCACCGGGACAGTAAATTCACCCCTCCACTTT
TRBV6-5,few,TRBD2,TRBJ2-3,CASSPAGTSTDTQYF,TGTGCCAGCAGCCCAGCGGGGACTAGCACAGATACGCAGTATTTT
TRBV2,.,.,TRBJ1-5,CASSEPEQPQHF,TGTGCCAGCAGTGAACCTGAACAGCCCCAGCATTTT
TRBV9,.,.,TRBJ2-1,CASRYRREGEQFF,TGTGCCAGCAGATACCGGCGTGAGGGTGAGCAGTTCTTC
TRBV5-4,.,.,TRBJ1-1,CASSHSRGPNTEAFF,TGTGCCAGCAGCCACTCGCGGGGGCCGAACACTGAAGCTTTCTTT
TRBV28,.,.,TRBJ1-5,CASSRDGNQPQHF,TGTGCCAGCAGCCGGGACGGCAATCAGCCCCAGCATTTT
TRBV6-6,.,TRBD1,TRBJ1-2,CASRRDRNYGYTF,TGTGCCAGCAGGAGGGACAGAAACTATGGCTACACCTTC
TRBV30,.,TRBD2,TRBJ2-3,CAWRLAGGSTDTQYF,TGTGCCTGGAGGTTAGCGGGGGGGAGCACAGATACGCAGTATTTT
TRBV11-1,once,.,TRBJ1-1,CASSNTLDTEAFF,TGTGCCAGTTCCAATACCCTTGACACTGAAGCTTTCTTT
TRBV7-6,.,.,TRBJ1-1,CASSDDGGLEAFF,TGTGCCAGCAGCGACGACGGGGGGCTTGAAGCTTTCTTT
TRBV14,.,TRBD1,TRBJ2-5,CASSVTGGQETQYF,TGTGCCAGCAGCGTAACAGGGGGACAAGAGACCCAGTACTTC
TRBV18,few,TRBD1,TRBJ2-7,CASSPIGTGDYEQYF,TGTGCCAGCTCACCCATCGGGACAGGGGACTACGAGCAGTACTTC
TRBV30,.,.,TRBJ1-5,CAWSIVGADQPQHF,TGTGCCTGGAGTATAGTAGGGGCGGATCAGCCCCAGCATTTT
TRBV30,.,TRBD1,TRBJ2-5,CAWTTTGETQYF,TGTGCCTGGACCACGACAGGGGAGACCCAGTACTTC
TRBV30,few,TRBD1,TRBJ1-2,CAWSVRTTGGSGYTF,TGTGCCTGGAGTGTACGAACCACAGGGGGCTCTGGCTACACCTTC
TRBV6-1,.,.,TRBJ2-7,CASSSGLAEQYF,TGTGCCAGCAGTTCCGGCCTCGCGGAGCAGTACTTC
TRBV5-1,.,.,TRBJ2-6,CASSFHSSAGANVLTF,TGCGCCAGCAGCTTCCACAGTTCAGCTGGGGCCAACGTCCTGACTTTC
TRBV6-5,.,.,TRBJ2-6,CASSYSSSGANVLTF,TGTGCCAGCAGTTACTCGAGCTCTGGGGCCAACGTCCTGACTTTC
TRBV30,.,.,TRBJ2-3,CAWNQQDSSDTQYF,TGTGCCTGGAACCAACAGGACAGTTCAGATACGCAGTATTTT
TRBV5-1,few,.,TRBJ2-1,CASSPGAPPREQFF,TGCGCCAGCAGCCCCGGGGCACCTCCTAGGGAGCAGTTCTTC
TRBV5-4,few,.,TRBJ2-5,CASSYTGSEETQYF,TGTGCCAGCAGCTATACAGGGTCGGAAGAGACCCAGTACTTC
TRBV20-1,.,.,TRBJ1-2,CSAGENYGYTF,TGCAGTGCCGGAGAAAACTATGGCTACACCTTC
TRBV5-4,few,.,TRBJ2-3,CASSLARAPSTDTQYF,TGTGCCAGCAGCTTGGCCAGGGCTCCTAGCACAGATACGCAGTATTTT
TRBV2,few,TRBD1,TRBJ2-7,CASSEQGTGTYEQYF,TGTGCCAGCAGTGAACAGGGGACAGGCACCTACGAGCAGTACTTC
TRBV30,.,.,TRBJ1-3,CAWSPVGNTIYF,TGTGCCTGGAGCCCCGTTGGAAACACCATATATTTT
TRBV10-3,.,.,TRBJ1-1,CAISESRDGYTEAFF,TGTGCCATCAGTGAGTCGCGGGACGGGTACACTGAAGCTTTCTTT
TRBV9,few,.,TRBJ2-2,CASSVGAGPTGELFF,TGTGCCAGCAGCGTAGGGGCAGGGCCCACCGGGGAGCTGTTTTTT
TRBV7-9,.,.,TRBJ1-2,CASSFRDYYGYTF,TGTGCCAGCAGTTTCAGGGATTACTATGGCTACACCTTC
TRBV2,few,.,TRBJ2-3,CASQVGAADTQYF,TGTGCCAGCCAGGTCGGGGCGGCAGATACGCAGTATTTT
TRBV7-2,.,TRBD2,TRBJ2-1,CASSFSGESEQFF,TGTGCCAGCAGCTTTAGCGGGGAGAGTGAGCAGTTCTTC
TRBV28,.,TRBD1,TRBJ2-1,CASSFTGQGNEQFF,TGTGCCAGCAGTTTTACGGGACAGGGGAATGAGCAGTTCTTC
TRBV7-9,.,.,TRBJ1-1,CASSLMGLQDTEAFF,TGTGCCAGCAGCTTAATGGGGTTGCAGGACACTGAAGCTTTCTTT